This T cell receptor beta chain was sequenced for a study of T cells in Graves' hyperthyroidism and ophthalmopathy. Lactation, pregnancy, other autoimmune disease or uncontrolled infection led to exclusion of patients. This clonotype was found a few times. What it binds is not known. RNA transcripts were the template for amplifying TCR beta CDR3 regions. The HTBI set primed first-round TCR CDR3 RT-PCR. TCRdb recomputed calls from the multiplex PCR reads with MiXCR, one row per CDR3 protein. The table shows 500,000 to 600,000 distinct CDR3 sequences, with roughly 21% occurring only once. Overall study results and limits: The model forecast ophthalmopathy, anticipating it by a median about 7 months before onset. A model using 13 V-J features told ophthalmopathy apart from stable hyperthyroidism.

Germline V gives CDR1 SGHRS, CDR2 YFSETQ. This CDR3 has 16 residues. V lost 0 bases and J lost 1; bases outside the gene matches: 4. The specimen was blood. V and J are TRBV5-1 and TRBJ2-4, with TRBD2 identical over 7 bases. The clonotype originates from a man aged 40-49 years with Graves' ophthalmopathy. The CDR3 spells CASSLDGGRAKNIQYF. The CDR3 DNA follows: TGCGCCAGCAGCTTGGACGGGGGGAGGGCCAAAAACATTCAGTACTTC.